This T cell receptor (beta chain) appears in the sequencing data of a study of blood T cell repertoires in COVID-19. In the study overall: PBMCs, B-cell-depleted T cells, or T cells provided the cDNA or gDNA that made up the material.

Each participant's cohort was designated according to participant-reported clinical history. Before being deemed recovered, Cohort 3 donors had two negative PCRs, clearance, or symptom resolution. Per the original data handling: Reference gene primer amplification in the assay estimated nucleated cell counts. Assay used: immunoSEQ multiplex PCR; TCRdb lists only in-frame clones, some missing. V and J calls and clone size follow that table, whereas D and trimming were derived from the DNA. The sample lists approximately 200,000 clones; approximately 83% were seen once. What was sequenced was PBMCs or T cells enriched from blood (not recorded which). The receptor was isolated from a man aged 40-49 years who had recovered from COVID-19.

The CDR3 DNA follows: TGTGCCAGTAGTATATGGTCAGGCGAAGGCTACACCTTC. It codes for CASSIWSGEGYTF. The V gene is TRBV19, the J gene TRBJ1-2, with D unresolved. Per germline, CDR1 LNHDA and CDR2 SQIVND (reference sequence). Deletions cut 2 bases from V and 8 bases from J, with 12 bases between. This CDR3 has 13 amino acids.